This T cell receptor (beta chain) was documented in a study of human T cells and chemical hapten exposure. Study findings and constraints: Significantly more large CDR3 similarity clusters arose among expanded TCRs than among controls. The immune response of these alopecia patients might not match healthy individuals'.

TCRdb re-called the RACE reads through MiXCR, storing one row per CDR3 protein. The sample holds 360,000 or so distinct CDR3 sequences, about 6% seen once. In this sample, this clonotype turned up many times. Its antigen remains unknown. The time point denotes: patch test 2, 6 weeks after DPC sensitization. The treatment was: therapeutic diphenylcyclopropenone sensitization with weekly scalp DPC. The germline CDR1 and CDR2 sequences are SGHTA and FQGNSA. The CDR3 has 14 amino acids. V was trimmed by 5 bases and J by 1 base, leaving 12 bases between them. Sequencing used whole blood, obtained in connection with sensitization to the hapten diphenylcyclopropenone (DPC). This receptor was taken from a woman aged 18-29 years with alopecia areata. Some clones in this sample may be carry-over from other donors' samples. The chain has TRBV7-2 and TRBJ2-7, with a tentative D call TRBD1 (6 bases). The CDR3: CASSRTADSYEQYF. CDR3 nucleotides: TGTGCCAGCAGCCGGACAGCGGATTCCTACGAGCAGTACTTC.